This T cell receptor (beta chain) emerged from a study of blood T cells in healthy people across ages. Study-wide findings and caveats: Donor CMV infection status was unknown, possibly confounding age-related changes in expanded clonotypes.

Healthy Caucasian individuals from Russia aged roughly 6 to 90 served as donors. Researchers report isolating at least 7 million PBMCs per sample. This CDR3 is built from 12 residues. The V gene lost 3 bases and the J gene lost 4 bases, with 5 bases spanning the gap. Germline CDR1 LGHDT, CDR2 YNNKEL (reference sequence). About this clonotype: Its specificity is unknown.

The use of a sample-barcoded 5' primer and a J-beta primer mix characterized a second PCR of 7 to 11 cycles. TCRdb reprocessed the 5' RACE reads with MiXCR, giving one entry per CDR3 protein. The repertoire includes about 1.4 million distinct CDR3 sequences, 55% to 75% of them detected once, and roughly 6.3% sits in the top ten. The TCR comes from a man younger than 35 in good health. This chain links TRBV3-1 with TRBJ2-3; D is unresolved. Sequenced material: blood. CDR3 amino acids: CASSHFPDTQYF. CDR3 DNA: TGTGCCAGCAGCCATTTCCCAGATACGCAGTATTTT.